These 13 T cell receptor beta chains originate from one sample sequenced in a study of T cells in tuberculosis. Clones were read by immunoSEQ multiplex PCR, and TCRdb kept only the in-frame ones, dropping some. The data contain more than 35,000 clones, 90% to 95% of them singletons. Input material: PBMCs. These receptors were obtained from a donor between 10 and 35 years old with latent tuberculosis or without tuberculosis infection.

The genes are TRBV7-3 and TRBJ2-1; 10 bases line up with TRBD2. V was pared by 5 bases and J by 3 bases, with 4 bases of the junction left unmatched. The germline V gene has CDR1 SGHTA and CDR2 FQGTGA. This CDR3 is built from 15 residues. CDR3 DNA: TGTGCCAGCAGCCTCCTAGCGGGGGACTACAATGAGCAGTTCTTC. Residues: CASSLLAGDYNEQFF.

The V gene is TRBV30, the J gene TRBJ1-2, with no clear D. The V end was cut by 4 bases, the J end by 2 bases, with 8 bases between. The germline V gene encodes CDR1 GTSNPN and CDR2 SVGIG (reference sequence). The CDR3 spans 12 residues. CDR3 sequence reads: CAWIKPNYGYTF. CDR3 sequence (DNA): TGTGCCTGGATTAAGCCGAACTATGGCTACACCTTC.

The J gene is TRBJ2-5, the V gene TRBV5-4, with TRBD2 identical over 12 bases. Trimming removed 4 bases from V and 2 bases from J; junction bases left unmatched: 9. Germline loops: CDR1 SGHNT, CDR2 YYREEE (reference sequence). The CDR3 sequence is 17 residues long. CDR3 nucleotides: TGTGCCAGCAGCCGACTAGCGGGAGTGGGGGTACAAGAGACCCAGTACTTC. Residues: CASSRLAGVGVQETQYF.

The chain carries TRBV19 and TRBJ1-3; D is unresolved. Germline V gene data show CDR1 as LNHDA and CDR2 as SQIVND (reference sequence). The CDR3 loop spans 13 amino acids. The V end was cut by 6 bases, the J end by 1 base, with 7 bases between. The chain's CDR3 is CASRNPSGNTIYF. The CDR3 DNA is TGTGCCAGTAGAAATCCATCTGGAAACACCATATATTTT.

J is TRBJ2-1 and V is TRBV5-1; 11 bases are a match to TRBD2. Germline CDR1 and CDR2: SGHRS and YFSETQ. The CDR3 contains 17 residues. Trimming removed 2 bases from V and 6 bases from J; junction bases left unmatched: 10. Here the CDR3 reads CASSFNGLAGSFNEQFF. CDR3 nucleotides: TGCGCCAGCAGCTTCAACGGACTAGCGGGTTCGTTCAATGAGCAGTTCTTC.

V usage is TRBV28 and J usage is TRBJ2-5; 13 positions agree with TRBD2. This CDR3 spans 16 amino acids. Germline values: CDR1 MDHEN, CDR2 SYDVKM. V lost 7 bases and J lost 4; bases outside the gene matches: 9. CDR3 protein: CASIQLAGGPRETQYF. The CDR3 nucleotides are TGTGCCAGCATTCAACTAGCGGGAGGGCCGAGAGAGACCCAGTACTTC.

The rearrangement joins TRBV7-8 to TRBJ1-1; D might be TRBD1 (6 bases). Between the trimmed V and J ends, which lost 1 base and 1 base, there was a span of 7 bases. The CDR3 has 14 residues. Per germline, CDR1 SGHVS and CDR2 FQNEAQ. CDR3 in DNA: TGTGCCAGCAGCTTAGTAGGGGGGAACACTGAAGCTTTCTTT. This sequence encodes CASSLVGGNTEAFF.

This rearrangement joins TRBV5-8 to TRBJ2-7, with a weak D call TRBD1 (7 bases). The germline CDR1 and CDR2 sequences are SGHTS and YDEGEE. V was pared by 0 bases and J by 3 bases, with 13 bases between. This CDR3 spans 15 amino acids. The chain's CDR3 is CASSLGGTASYEQYF. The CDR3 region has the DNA TGTGCCAGCAGCTTGGGCGGGACAGCGAGCTACGAGCAGTACTTC.

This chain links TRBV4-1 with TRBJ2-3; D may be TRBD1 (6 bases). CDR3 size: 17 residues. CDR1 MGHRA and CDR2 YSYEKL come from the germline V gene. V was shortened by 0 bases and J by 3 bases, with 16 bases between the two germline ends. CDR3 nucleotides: TGCGCCAGCAGCCAAGAGGCCGCAGGGGCAGGGACAGATACGCAGTATTTT. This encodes CASSQEAAGAGTDTQYF.

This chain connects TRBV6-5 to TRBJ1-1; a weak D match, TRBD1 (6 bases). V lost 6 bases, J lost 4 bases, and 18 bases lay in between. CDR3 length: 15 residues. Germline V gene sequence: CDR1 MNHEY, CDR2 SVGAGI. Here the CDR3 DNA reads TGTGCCAGCAGATTGAGATTCAGGGGTGTCACTGAAGCTTTCTTT. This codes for CASRLRFRGVTEAFF.

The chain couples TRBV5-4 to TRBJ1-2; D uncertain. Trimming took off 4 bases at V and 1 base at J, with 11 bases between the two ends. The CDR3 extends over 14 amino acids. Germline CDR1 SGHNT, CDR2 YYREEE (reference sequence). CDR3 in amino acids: CASSPPGINYGYTF. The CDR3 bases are TGTGCCAGCAGCCCCCCGGGGATTAACTATGGCTACACCTTC.

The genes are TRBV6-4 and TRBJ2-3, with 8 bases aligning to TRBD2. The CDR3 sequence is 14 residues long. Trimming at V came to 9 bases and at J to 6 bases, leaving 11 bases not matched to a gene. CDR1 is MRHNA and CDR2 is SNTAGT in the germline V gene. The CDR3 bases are TGTGCCAGTCCCGGACTAGCAAGCGAGGATACGCAGTATTTT. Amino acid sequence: CASPGLASEDTQYF.

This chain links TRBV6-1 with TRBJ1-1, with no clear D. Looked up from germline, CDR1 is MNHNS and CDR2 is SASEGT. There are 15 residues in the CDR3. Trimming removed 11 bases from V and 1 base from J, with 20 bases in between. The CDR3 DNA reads TGTGCCTGGGGAGCCGGTGGGGTGGGGAACACTGAAGCTTTCTTT. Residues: CAWGAGGVGNTEAFF.